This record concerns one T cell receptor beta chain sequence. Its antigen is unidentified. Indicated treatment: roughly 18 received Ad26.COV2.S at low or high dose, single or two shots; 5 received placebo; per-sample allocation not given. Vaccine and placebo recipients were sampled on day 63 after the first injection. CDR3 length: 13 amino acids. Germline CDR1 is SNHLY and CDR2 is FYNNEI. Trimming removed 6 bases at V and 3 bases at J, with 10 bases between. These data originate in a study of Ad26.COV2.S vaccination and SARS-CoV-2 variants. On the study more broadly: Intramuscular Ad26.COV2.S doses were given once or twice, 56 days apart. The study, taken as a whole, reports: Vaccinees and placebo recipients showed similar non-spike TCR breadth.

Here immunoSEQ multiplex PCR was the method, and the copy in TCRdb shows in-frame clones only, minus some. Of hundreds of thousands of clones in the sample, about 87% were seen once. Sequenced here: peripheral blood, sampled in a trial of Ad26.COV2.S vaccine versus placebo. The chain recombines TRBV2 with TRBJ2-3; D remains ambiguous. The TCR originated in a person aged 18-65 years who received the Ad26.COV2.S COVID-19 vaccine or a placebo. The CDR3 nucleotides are TGTGCCAGCAGGTGGCGTAGGACAGATACGCAGTATTTT. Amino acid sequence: CASRWRRTDTQYF.